A single sample gave rise to the 18 T cell receptor beta chains below, sequenced in a study of technical replicates of blood from four donors. Sequencing used immunoSEQ multiplex PCR; TCRdb keeps in-frame clones, though not all of them. The table includes some 60,000 clones, more than 75% detected once. Sequencing was carried out using PBMCs. These receptors were obtained from a human donor in good health. Some clones in this sample may be carry-over from other donors' samples.

The V call is TRBV19, the J call TRBJ1-1; maybe TRBD1 (6 bases). There are 13 residues in the CDR3. The germline CDR1 and CDR2 sequences are LNHDA and SQIVND (reference sequence). Trimming removed 4 bases at V and 12 bases at J, with 18 bases between. CDR3 residues: CASSSTGNVRSFF. DNA for the CDR3: TGTGCCAGTAGTAGTACAGGGAACGTCCGTTCTTTCTTT.

This sequence joins TRBV6-1 and TRBJ2-7, with 8 positions matching TRBD1. This CDR3 is built from 16 residues. Trimming at V came to 0 bases and at J to 2 bases, leaving 6 bases not matched to a gene. Per the germline V gene, CDR1 is MNHNS and CDR2 is SASEGT. The CDR3 sequence: CASSEARRTGPYEQYF. CDR3 bases: TGTGCCAGCAGTGAAGCGAGGCGGACAGGGCCCTACGAGCAGTACTTC.

The rearrangement links TRBV7-3 to TRBJ1-3; 7 nucleotides agree with TRBD1. Germline V gene sequence: CDR1 SGHTA, CDR2 FQGTGA. The trim removed 4 bases at V and 4 bases at J, leaving 1 base unmatched. The CDR3 spans 13 residues. CDR3 DNA: TGTGCCAGCAGCTCGGGACAGGGAAACACCATATATTTT. This translates into CASSSGQGNTIYF.

This chain connects TRBV19 to TRBJ2-3, with D hard to call. Germline V gene sequence: CDR1 LNHDA, CDR2 SQIVND (reference sequence). This CDR3 region has 15 residues. Deletions cut 3 bases from V and 1 base from J, with 11 bases between. CDR3 protein: CASSMERLGTDTQYF. As DNA, the CDR3 is TGTGCCAGTAGTATGGAGCGCTTGGGCACAGATACGCAGTATTTT.

This clone was recorded only once. The rearrangement joins TRBV6-6 to TRBJ2-2; 8 positions agree with TRBD1. Germline CDR1 reads MNHNY; CDR2 reads SVGAGI (reference sequence). J gave up 1 base and V 5 bases, and 3 bases lay outside the gene matches. There are 15 residues in the CDR3. In nucleotides, the CDR3 is TGTGCCAGCAGTCGGGACAGGATGAACACCGGGGAGCTGTTTTTT. It translates to CASSRDRMNTGELFF.

The rearrangement joins TRBV5-4 to TRBJ2-1; D gene unclear. V dropped 0 bases and J dropped 8 bases, with 9 bases sitting between them. The length of the CDR3 is 13 residues. Per the germline V gene, CDR1 is SGHNT and CDR2 is YYREEE (reference sequence). CDR3 coding DNA: TGTGCCAGCAGCTTGGGGGCGTTCGATGAGCAGTTCTTC. Its protein product is CASSLGAFDEQFF.

The V and J genes are TRBV2 and TRBJ2-5, with a possible D match to TRBD1 (6 bases). The CDR3 is 12 amino acids. V was pared by 7 bases and J by 2 bases, with 8 bases between. Germline V gene sequence: CDR1 SNHLY, CDR2 FYNNEI. CDR3 residues: CASNRDQETQYF. The CDR3 bases are TGTGCCAGCAACAGGGATCAAGAGACCCAGTACTTC.

This chain joins TRBV5-1 and TRBJ2-2; D is unresolved. V shed 5 bases and J shed 1 base, with 9 bases lying between them. The CDR3 covers 14 residues. Germline assignment: CDR1 SGHRS and CDR2 YFSETQ. CDR3 residues: CASRVRWNTGELFF. Here the CDR3 DNA reads TGCGCCAGCAGGGTTCGGTGGAACACCGGGGAGCTGTTTTTT.

The chain uses TRBV7-9 and TRBJ1-2, with 7 positions matching TRBD1. The ends lost 7 bases at V and 2 bases at J; junction bases unmatched: 10. This CDR3 spans 15 amino acids. Per the germline V gene, CDR1 is SEHNR and CDR2 is FQNEAQ (reference sequence). This CDR3 reads CASTQGTEGNYGYTF. CDR3 nucleotides: TGTGCCAGCACCCAAGGGACAGAGGGGAACTATGGCTACACCTTC.

This rearrangement joins TRBV4-3 to TRBJ1-1; possibly TRBD1 for D (5 bases). V was pared by 3 bases and J by 4 bases, with 12 bases between. The CDR3 length is 14 residues. Per germline, CDR1 LGHNA and CDR2 YSLEER. In DNA, the CDR3 is TGCGCCAGCAGCCACGCCGGGGGAGGCACTGAAGCTTTCTTT. Residues: CASSHAGGGTEAFF.

This chain links TRBV7-9 with TRBJ2-1, with D possibly matching TRBD1 (6 bases). Trimming removed 3 bases from V and 3 bases from J, with 15 bases in between. This CDR3 region has 16 residues. The V gene's germline CDR1 is SEHNR and CDR2 FQNEAQ (reference sequence). This CDR3 is CASSFRGTHLYNEQFF. The CDR3 DNA follows: TGTGCCAGCAGCTTTAGGGGGACGCACCTCTACAATGAGCAGTTCTTC.

The chain links TRBV7-9 to TRBJ2-3; 7 nucleotides match TRBD2. Per the germline V gene, CDR1 is SEHNR and CDR2 is FQNEAQ (reference sequence). This CDR3 contains 16 residues. With V trimmed by 6 bases and J by 4 bases, 13 bases remained unmatched. The DNA of the CDR3 is TGTGCCAGCAGTCAAAACTGGGCGGGAGTACCAGATACGCAGTATTTT. The encoded protein is CASSQNWAGVPDTQYF.

Here the CDR3 reads CASSDPGGGSTDTQYF. CDR3 nucleotide sequence: TGTGCCAGCAGTGACCCCGGCGGGGGCAGCACAGATACGCAGTATTTT. The chain is built from TRBV6-1 and TRBJ2-3; perhaps TRBD2 as D (7 bases). Germline V gene data show CDR1 as MNHNS and CDR2 as SASEGT. This CDR3 comprises 16 residues. Between the trimmed V and J ends, which lost 3 bases and 0 bases, there was a span of 13 bases.

This clone was seen just once. V is TRBV6-1 and J is TRBJ2-3; 14 nucleotides agree with TRBD2. Germline V gene sequence: CDR1 MNHNS, CDR2 SASEGT. CDR3 length: 16 residues. The junction had 2 bases not matched to a gene; V was cut back by 3 bases and J by 3 bases. For the CDR3, the DNA is TGTGCCAGCAGTGAGAGGACTAGCGGGGGGACAGATACGCAGTATTTT. Its protein product is CASSERTSGGTDTQYF.

The chain has TRBV18 and TRBJ1-4; 10 bases are a match to TRBD1. The CDR3 sequence is 14 residues long. The trim removed 6 bases at V and 5 bases at J, leaving 3 bases unmatched. Germline CDR1 and CDR2: KGHSH and LQKENI. This CDR3 reads CASSSGQGNEKLFF. The CDR3 nucleotides read TGTGCCAGCTCGTCGGGACAGGGGAATGAAAAACTGTTTTTT.

The V and J genes are TRBV2 and TRBJ2-5; a possible D gene is TRBD2 (6 bases). The CDR3 length is 13 residues. The V end was cut by 4 bases, the J end by 5 bases, with 11 bases between. In germline, CDR1 is SNHLY, CDR2 FYNNEI. The CDR3 sequence: CASSANAGETQYF. DNA for the CDR3: TGTGCCAGCAGTGCTAATGCGGGGGAGACCCAGTACTTC.

This rearrangement joins TRBV27 to TRBJ1-5; D is undetermined. Germline V gene lookup returns CDR1 MNHEY and CDR2 SMNVEV (reference sequence). The CDR3 sequence is 16 residues long. The ends were cut back, 5 bases at V and 0 bases at J, with 14 bases in the middle. CDR3 in DNA: TGTGCCAGCAGTCCGGGATCAGCCCATAGCAATCAGCCCCAGCATTTT. Translation: CASSPGSAHSNQPQHF.

V is TRBV30 and J is TRBJ1-5; D perhaps matches TRBD1 (5 bases). V dropped 3 bases and J dropped 0 bases, with 12 bases sitting between them. The CDR3 is 15 residues long. From germline, CDR1 is GTSNPN and CDR2 SVGIG (reference sequence). Here the CDR3 reads CAWRIQGISNQPQHF. The CDR3 DNA sequence: TGTGCCTGGAGGATTCAGGGAATTAGCAATCAGCCCCAGCATTTT.